The 29 T cell receptor beta chains in this list originate from one sample, sequenced in a study of CD8 T cells in Susac syndrome. Random hexamers were used to reverse transcribe an amount of roughly 0.5 to 1 ug RNA. TCRdb itself ran the immunoSEQ multiplex PCR reads through MiXCR, one entry per CDR3 protein. This sample has 150,000 to 200,000 distinct CDR3 sequences, with just under 95% found just once. The specimen sequenced was CD4+ T cells from PBMCs. The receptors come from a human donor in good health.

The chain employs TRBV6-2 or TRBV6-3 and TRBJ2-1; 15 bases line up with TRBD2. The CDR3 is 21 amino acids. J gave up 3 bases and V 1 base, and 13 bases lay outside the gene matches. Germline-derived CDR1 and CDR2 are MNHEY and SVGEGT. The CDR3 bases are TGTGCCAGCAGTTACTATTCCGGGACTAGCGGGGGGCCCATAGACTACAATGAGCAGTTCTTC. The encoded protein is CASSYYSGTSGGPIDYNEQFF.

A single count supports this clonotype. The rearrangement links TRBV4-1 to TRBJ2-1; unclear D gene. V lost 3 bases and J lost 7, with 19 bases in between. CDR1 and CDR2 (germline): MGHRA, YSYEKL. CDR3 size: 16 residues. This chain's CDR3 is CASSQASVQAANEQFF. The CDR3 DNA sequence: TGCGCCAGCAGCCAGGCCTCGGTGCAGGCAGCAAATGAGCAGTTCTTC.

The gene calls are TRBV20-1 and TRBJ2-1, with a tentative D call TRBD1 (5 bases). Germline-derived CDR1 and CDR2 are DFQATT and SNEGSKA (reference sequence). This CDR3 comprises 14 residues. Trimming removed 4 bases at V and 6 bases at J, with 16 bases between. CDR3: CSAINPREGNEQFF. The CDR3 bases are TGCAGTGCTATTAACCCCAGGGAAGGCAATGAGCAGTTCTTC.

The chain joins TRBV6-1 to TRBJ2-3; no clear D gene. This CDR3 has 14 residues. Trimming removed 2 bases at V and 2 bases at J, with 8 bases between. Germline V CDR1 and CDR2: MNHNS, SASEGT. The CDR3 region is CASSERGNTDTQYF. CDR3 nucleotide sequence: TGTGCCAGCAGTGAACGAGGAAACACAGATACGCAGTATTTT.

The V call is TRBV10-3, the J call TRBJ2-5; D possibly corresponds to TRBD2 (6 bases). The CDR3 extends over 13 amino acids. Trimming removed 4 bases from V and 3 bases from J, with 9 bases in between. Germline-derived CDR1 and CDR2 are ENHRY and SYGVKD. Written as DNA, the CDR3 is TGTGCCATCAGTGGGAGGGCGGAAGAGACCCAGTACTTC. This translates into CAISGRAEETQYF.

The V call is TRBV7-9, the J call TRBJ2-3, with D tentatively TRBD1 (6 bases). The V gene's germline CDR1 is SEHNR and CDR2 FQNEAQ (reference sequence). CDR3 length equals 15 residues. Trimming shortened V by 1 base and J by 0 bases, and 8 bases separated the two germline ends. This CDR3 reads CASSLGGLSTDTQYF. The CDR3 DNA sequence: TGTGCCAGCAGCTTAGGGGGGCTAAGCACAGATACGCAGTATTTT.

CDR3 region: CSAGLAGQETQYF. The CDR3 DNA follows: TGCAGCGCCGGACTAGCGGGCCAAGAGACCCAGTACTTC. This rearrangement joins TRBV29-1 to TRBJ2-5, with TRBD2 matching 11 bases. V was clipped by 7 bases and J by 1 base; unmatched bases: 2. CDR3 length: 13 residues. Germline lookup yields CDR1 SQVTM and CDR2 ANQGSEA.

This clonotype occurred once. The chain couples TRBV6-5 to TRBJ2-1; D may be TRBD2 (6 bases). CDR1 is MNHEY, CDR2 SVGAGI, per germline. Trimming shortened V by 8 bases and J by 9 bases, and 17 bases separated the two germline ends. This CDR3 has 13 residues. CDR3 loop: CASGRPYSGEQFF. The DNA of the CDR3 is TGTGCCAGCGGGAGGCCTTATTCGGGTGAGCAGTTCTTC.

The J gene is TRBJ1-6, the V gene TRBV4-3; 10 bases match TRBD1. V shed 0 bases and J 5 bases; nucleotides not matched to a gene: 7. The CDR3 runs 18 residues. Germline V gene lookup returns CDR1 LGHNA and CDR2 YSLEER. The CDR3 sequence: CASSQEQGQGLNNSPLHF. The CDR3 DNA reads as TGCGCCAGCAGCCAAGAGCAGGGACAGGGGCTAAATAATTCACCCCTCCACTTT.

This chain uses TRBV29-1 with TRBJ2-1; perhaps TRBD1 as D (6 bases). Germline assignment: CDR1 SQVTM and CDR2 ANQGSEA. The length of the CDR3 is 13 residues. V lost 3 bases and J 5 bases, leaving 11 bases between the germline ends. As DNA, the CDR3 is TGCAGCGTTGAGTGGACAGCCAACAATGAGCAGTTCTTC. Translating it yields CSVEWTANNEQFF.

This clonotype showed up just once. CDR3 in DNA: TGTGCCACCCAAGAACAGGGTAGCGACGAGCAGTACTTC. It is translated as CATQEQGSDEQYF. This chain joins TRBV6-6 and TRBJ2-7; a possible D gene is TRBD1 (6 bases). The CDR3 length is 13 residues. Looked up from germline, CDR1 is MNHNY and CDR2 is SVGAGI (reference sequence). Trimming took 10 bases from V and 5 from J, leaving 18 bases between them.

The V and J genes are TRBV20-1 and TRBJ1-3; 8 bases fit TRBD1. V shed 1 base and J 3 bases; nucleotides not matched to a gene: 5. In germline, CDR1 is DFQATT, CDR2 SNEGSKA (reference sequence). CDR3 length: 15 amino acids. This chain's CDR3 is CSARAAGGIGNTIYF. The CDR3 coding sequence is TGCAGTGCTAGAGCCGCAGGGGGCATTGGAAACACCATATATTTT.

This chain connects TRBV29-1 to TRBJ2-3; 11 nucleotides align to TRBD1. V shed 6 bases, J shed 4 bases, and the junction held 6 bases outside the gene matches. Germline CDR1 reads SQVTM; CDR2 reads ANQGSEA. The CDR3 spans 14 residues. CDR3 sequence (DNA): TGCAGCGTCAACCGGGACAGGGGGGCAGATACGCAGTATTTT. This codes for CSVNRDRGADTQYF.

The V call is TRBV29-1, the J call TRBJ2-3; possibly TRBD1 or TRBD2 for D (5 bases each). V lost 3 bases and J lost 1, with 8 bases in between. The V gene's germline CDR1 is SQVTM and CDR2 ANQGSEA. The CDR3 sequence is 13 residues long. CDR3 sequence reads: CSVDGTGTDTQYF. In DNA, the CDR3 is TGCAGCGTTGACGGGACGGGCACAGATACGCAGTATTTT.

The V gene is TRBV20-1, the J gene TRBJ1-2, with D perhaps matching TRBD1 (6 bases). Trimming took off 6 bases at V and 4 bases at J, with 15 bases between the two ends. This CDR3 contains 13 residues. CDR1 DFQATT and CDR2 SNEGSKA come from the germline V gene (reference sequence). The CDR3 region has the DNA TGCAGTGCACTGATGCGGGACATCTATGGCTACACCTTC. Translation: CSALMRDIYGYTF.

The chain links TRBV6-5 to TRBJ2-2; D might be TRBD1 (6 bases). CDR1 is MNHEY, CDR2 SVGAGI, per germline. Trimming shortened V by 6 bases and J by 4 bases, and 9 bases separated the two germline ends. CDR3 length: 13 residues. Written as DNA, the CDR3 is TGTGCCAGCAGCATGGACAGCACCGGGGAGCTGTTTTTT. Translating it yields CASSMDSTGELFF.

The chain is built from TRBV7-9 and TRBJ1-2, with TRBD1 identical over 8 bases. J was trimmed by 8 bases and V by 6 bases; bases with no gene match: 20. This CDR3 contains 17 residues. The germline gives CDR1 SEHNR, CDR2 FQNEAQ (reference sequence). Here the CDR3 DNA reads TGTGCCAGCAGACCCACCGGGACAGGAGTCCGAAATGGCGGCTACACCTTC. Residues: CASRPTGTGVRNGGYTF.

V and J are TRBV20-1 and TRBJ1-2; tentatively, D is TRBD1 (5 bases). With 0 bases removed from V and 6 bases from J, the gap between germline ends came to 8 bases. The germline gives CDR1 DFQATT, CDR2 SNEGSKA (reference sequence). The length of the CDR3 is 12 residues. The chain's CDR3 is CSARDRGDGYTF. As DNA, the CDR3 is TGCAGTGCTAGAGATCGAGGGGATGGCTACACCTTC.

The chain carries TRBV12-3 or TRBV12-4 and TRBJ2-4, with D tentatively TRBD2 (6 bases). Trimming shortened V by 3 bases and J by 5 bases, and 14 bases separated the two germline ends. The CDR3 is 15 residues long. The CDR3 protein is CASSFGGSRENIQYF. For the CDR3, the DNA is TGTGCCAGCAGTTTTGGAGGGTCGAGGGAAAACATTCAGTACTTC.

The chain uses TRBV20-1 and TRBJ2-7; D remains ambiguous. CDR1 and CDR2 from the germline V gene are DFQATT and SNEGSKA (reference sequence). CDR3 length: 13 amino acids. Trimming shortened V by 5 bases and J by 3 bases, and 14 bases separated the two germline ends. The chain's CDR3 is CSAPRRNYYEQYF. The CDR3 DNA sequence: TGCAGTGCTCCAAGAAGGAACTACTACGAGCAGTACTTC.

The chain recombines TRBV4-3 with TRBJ2-3; 10 nucleotides align to TRBD2. V lost 0 bases, J lost 4 bases, and 4 bases stayed unmatched. CDR1 LGHNA and CDR2 YSLEER come from the germline V gene. The CDR3 covers 16 residues. For the CDR3, the DNA is TGCGCCAGCAGCCAAGAGCGAGCGGGGGGGGCAGATACGCAGTATTTT. It translates to CASSQERAGGADTQYF.

This clonotype occurred a few times. This chain joins TRBV9 and TRBJ2-3; D remains ambiguous. The germline V gene has CDR1 SGDLS and CDR2 YYNGEE. V was trimmed by 4 bases and J by 3 bases, leaving 9 bases between them. The CDR3 has 13 amino acids. The CDR3 DNA sequence: TGTGCCAGCAGCATCCTAGTTACAGATACGCAGTATTTT. It codes for CASSILVTDTQYF.

This clonotype was picked up one time. The chain is built from TRBV9 and TRBJ2-1; D uncertain. The V end lost 4 bases, the J end lost 7 bases, and 15 bases lay between the germline ends. The CDR3 sequence is 14 residues long. The germline V gene has CDR1 SGDLS and CDR2 YYNGEE. CDR3 DNA: TGTGCCAGCAGCCCCCAGCAGGCCCGGAATGAGCAGTTCTTC. Translating gives CASSPQQARNEQFF.

The chain employs TRBV30 and TRBJ1-5; 12 bases map to TRBD1. Trimming at V came to 5 bases and at J to 6 bases, leaving 8 bases not matched to a gene. CDR1 and CDR2 (germline): GTSNPN, SVGIG (reference sequence). The CDR3 totals 15 residues. The CDR3 sequence is CAWGHRDRGLQPQHF. CDR3 nucleotide sequence: TGTGCCTGGGGTCACCGGGACAGGGGGCTTCAGCCCCAGCATTTT.

This clonotype was detected only once. This chain uses TRBV4-3 with TRBJ2-7, with D possibly matching TRBD1 (6 bases). This CDR3 has 14 amino acids. V was clipped by 0 bases and J by 1 base, with 7 bases between them. Germline V lookup: CDR1 LGHNA, CDR2 YSLEER. The CDR3 sequence: CASSQEDRSYEQYF. The CDR3 DNA reads as TGCGCCAGCAGCCAAGAGGACAGATCCTACGAGCAGTACTTC.

This chain links TRBV29-1 with TRBJ2-7; maybe TRBD2 (5 bases). Germline V gives CDR1 SQVTM, CDR2 ANQGSEA. The CDR3 has 13 residues. Trimming left V 4 bases short and J 4 bases short, with 14 bases between. The CDR3 protein is CSVVLTGTYEQYF. CDR3 in DNA: TGCAGCGTTGTTTTAACGGGAACTTACGAGCAGTACTTC.

The chain couples TRBV11-2 to TRBJ2-7, with 11 bases matching TRBD1. The J segment lost 2 bases and the V segment lost 5 bases, leaving 5 bases of the junction unmatched. Germline CDR1 SGHAT, CDR2 FQNNGV. CDR3 length: 15 amino acids. In DNA form, the CDR3 reads TGTGCCAGCAGCCTCGGGACAGGGGGACCCTACGAGCAGTACTTC. Its protein product is CASSLGTGGPYEQYF.

The rearrangement uses TRBV20-1 and TRBJ1-1; a possible D gene is TRBD1 (5 bases). This CDR3 has 13 amino acids. CDR1 is DFQATT and CDR2 is SNEGSKA in the germline V gene (reference sequence). The V gene lost 3 bases and the J gene lost 4 bases, with 12 bases spanning the gap. The CDR3, as DNA: TGCAGTGCTAGTTCCGGGGCCGGCACTGAAGCTTTCTTT. This gives the protein CSASSGAGTEAFF.

V gene TRBV19 combines with J gene TRBJ1-1; D not certain. The germline V gene encodes CDR1 LNHDA and CDR2 SQIVND (reference sequence). V lost 3 bases to trimming and J lost 4 bases, with 6 bases between them. This CDR3 is 12 amino acids long. The CDR3 loop is CASSIPPTEAFF. The DNA of the CDR3 is TGTGCCAGTAGTATCCCGCCCACTGAAGCTTTCTTT.